What follows describes a single TCR beta chain. This clone appeared once. Its antigen has not been determined. No much larger clonotype is one base removed from it; base qualities were not supplied. The CDR3 contains 15 residues, cysteine and phenylalanine counted. Only the CDR3 DNA is retained, 45 bases long and in frame from the first base. Taken from the germline V gene, the CDR1 and CDR2 loops are SNHLY and FYNNEI. The junction carries 11 bases between V and J, which are trimmed by 4 bases and 2 bases respectively. This specimen belongs to a study of naive CD8 T cells in extremely preterm neonates (dated by TCRdb to 2015 to 2018). Notes on the research overall: The study compared TCRbeta CDR3 repertoires of sorted naive CD8+ T cells across four age groups: extremely preterm neonates, term neonates, young children and adults.

The preterm samples were obtained from a handful of extremely preterm deliveries at roughly 23-27 weeks of gestation. The study excluded pregnancies involving fetal demise, active maternal HSV infection or known maternal HIV infection. A FACSAria III cell sorter was used to sort live, Annexin V-negative naive CD8+ T cells (CD3+CD8+CD45RA+CCR7+). Each sample yielded roughly 20,000 to 110,000 sorted naive CD8+ T cells. Mixed venous-arterial cord blood was collected with preassembled standardized sampling kits. Cord blood was kept at room temperature and processed within 4 hours of collection. Mononuclear cells were isolated from diluted blood by Ficoll-Paque density gradient centrifugation. Mononuclear cells were cryopreserved in about 10% DMSO with approximately 90% FBS and stored long term at -150°C before sorting. After thawing, the cells were stained with Annexin V and with antibodies against CD3, CD8, CCR7 and CD45RA. The DNeasy Blood and Tissue Kit was used to extract genomic DNA from sorted cell pellets that had been snap-frozen.

The paper's findings and limits, for the study overall: Preterm neonates had significantly lower iChao1 richness than all other age groups (p < 0.05) and an even clone distribution, indicating a less rich repertoire. To track T cell development within individuals, the authors urged prospective longitudinal studies of preterm and term neonates. Preterm neonates shared more CDR3 nucleotide sequences (around 2.7%) than term neonates (approximately 0.4%), young children (0.03%) and adults (roughly 0.01%). Compared with the older groups, preterm CDR3s were shorter and closer to germline, carrying fewer N additions and showing less junctional trimming. As limitations, the authors pointed to a small sample size and variable productive template counts among preterm samples.

A two-step, bias-controlled multiplex PCR was used to amplify TCRbeta CDR3 regions from genomic DNA. The multiplex PCR included primers specific for each TRBV and TRBJ gene segment. TCRbeta repertoire data were generated with the immunoSEQ Assay. Per the source publication's procedure: To merge closely related sequences, reads went through filtering and clustering using a relative-frequency ratio and a modified nearest-neighbor algorithm. The V, D and J gene assignments for CDR3 sequences were based on IMGT annotation. Template counts were quantified against synthetic TCR CDR3 analog sequences and normalized for PCR amplification bias. Analyses were restricted to unique productive sequences, meaning in-frame CDR3 sequences without stop codons. The immunoSEQ Analyzer software was used to calculate clonality, defined as 1 minus Pielou's evenness, and iChao1 richness. JMP was used for statistical testing, with Student's t-test or a non-parametric test applied depending on Shapiro-Wilk normality results. TCRdb limited this immuneACCESS table to in-frame rearrangements with V and J called. A share of clones is missing; checked studies link under half to unresolved V genes, and the rest is unexplained. V, J and clone size reflect that table, while D and trimming were determined from the DNA. For this sample the table gives around 25,000 clones, of which approximately 88% were detected only once. Clones ranked in the top ten supply roughly 0.9% of the sample.

Recombination joined TRBV2 with TRBJ2-2; perhaps TRBD1 is the D gene, with 6 bases matching. The TCR sequence derives from a boy who was born preterm. The sequencing input was naive CD8+ T cells from cord blood. Here the CDR3 is given as CASSGPGQNTGELFF. The DNA reads as follows: TGTGCCAGCAGTGGGCCGGGACAAAACACCGGGGAGCTGTTTTTT. Extended through the reference TRBV2 and TRBJ2-2 proteins, this CDR3 yields the full variable domain: EPEVTQTPSHQVTQMGQEVILRCVPISNHLYFYWYRQILGQKVEFLVSFYNNEISEKSEIFDDQFSVERPDGSNFTLKIRSTKLEDSAMYFCASSGPGQNTGELFFGEGSRLTVL.